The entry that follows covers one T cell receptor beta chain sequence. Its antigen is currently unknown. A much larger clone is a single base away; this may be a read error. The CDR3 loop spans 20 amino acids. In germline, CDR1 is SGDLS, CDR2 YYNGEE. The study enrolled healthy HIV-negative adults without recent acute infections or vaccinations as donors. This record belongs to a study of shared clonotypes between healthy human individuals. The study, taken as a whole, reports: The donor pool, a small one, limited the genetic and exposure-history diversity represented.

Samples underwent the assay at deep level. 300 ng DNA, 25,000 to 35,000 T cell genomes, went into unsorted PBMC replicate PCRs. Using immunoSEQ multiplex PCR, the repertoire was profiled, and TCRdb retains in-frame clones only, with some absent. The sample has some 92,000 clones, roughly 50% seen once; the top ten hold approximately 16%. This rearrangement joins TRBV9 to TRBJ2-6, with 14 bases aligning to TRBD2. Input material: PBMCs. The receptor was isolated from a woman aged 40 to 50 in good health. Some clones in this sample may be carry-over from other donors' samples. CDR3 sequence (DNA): TGTGCCAGCAGCGTCGGGACTAGCGGGAGCTTCCCCCCTGGGGCCAACGTCCCGACTTTC. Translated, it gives CASSVGTSGSFPPGANVPTF.